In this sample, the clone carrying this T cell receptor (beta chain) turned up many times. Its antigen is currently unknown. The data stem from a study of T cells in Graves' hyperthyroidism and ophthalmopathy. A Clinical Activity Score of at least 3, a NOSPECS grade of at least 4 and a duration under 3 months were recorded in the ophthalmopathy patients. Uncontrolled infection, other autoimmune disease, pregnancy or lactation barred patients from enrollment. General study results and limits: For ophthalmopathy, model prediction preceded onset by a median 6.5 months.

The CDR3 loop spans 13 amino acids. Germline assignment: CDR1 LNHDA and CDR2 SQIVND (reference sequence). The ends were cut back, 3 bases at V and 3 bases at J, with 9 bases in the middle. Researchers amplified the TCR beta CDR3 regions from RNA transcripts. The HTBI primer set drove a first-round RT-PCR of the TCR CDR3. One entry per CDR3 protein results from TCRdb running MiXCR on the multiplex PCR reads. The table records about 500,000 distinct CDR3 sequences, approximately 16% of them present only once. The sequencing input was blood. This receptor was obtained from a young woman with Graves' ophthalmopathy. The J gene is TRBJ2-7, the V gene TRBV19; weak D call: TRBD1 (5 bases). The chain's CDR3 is CASSMGQNYEQYF. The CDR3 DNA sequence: TGTGCCAGTAGTATGGGGCAGAACTACGAGCAGTACTTC.